The clone carrying this T cell receptor beta chain was counted between two and nine times. Its antigen is as yet unknown. CDR1 is MGHDK, CDR2 SYGVNS, per germline. V dropped 2 bases and J dropped 3 bases, with 12 bases sitting between them. This CDR3 contains 15 residues. This entry belongs to a study of T cell repertoires in cytomegalovirus infection. Regarding the study as a whole: The response measured ex vivo was dominated by TCR beta clonotypes (HLA-C-restricted and CMV-specific).

MiXCR, run by TCRdb on the reads, gives a single entry per CDR3 protein. The data show 800,000 to 950,000 distinct CDR3 sequences, about 31% seen once. The genes are TRBV25-1 and TRBJ2-3; D gene unclear. This receptor was identified in a human donor in good health (CMV status not recorded). Some clones in this sample may be carry-over from other donors' samples. The input for sequencing was cultured CD8+ T cells from PBMCs, taken from culture after CMV antigen stimulation. As DNA, the CDR3 is TGTGCCAGCAGTGAAAGTACGGATGGTACAGATACGCAGTATTTT. Translating gives CASSESTDGTDTQYF.